The clone carrying this TCR beta chain showed up just once. Its antigen is unidentified. The data stem from a study of OX40 agonist ivuxolimab in advanced cancers. About the study: From 23 to 79 years was the age range, with a mean of about 54 years, and over 70% were male. Study-level points and caveats: CD8+ T cells were the subset that, on average, had more expanded clones than CD4+. Within 6 weeks, CD4+ and CD8+ blood T cells expanded clonally at 0.1 to 3.0 mg/kg.

The CDR3 consists of 15 residues. Germline V gene lookup returns CDR1 SGHNT and CDR2 YENEEA. Trimming at V came to 4 bases and at J to 2 bases, leaving 6 bases not matched to a gene. The method was immunoSEQ multiplex PCR; TCRdb's version includes in-frame clones alone and lacks a portion of them. The table lists about 100,000 clones, around 93% of them singletons. Anyone with autoimmune disease history or systemic immunosuppression was excluded. The input for sequencing was CD4+ or CD8+ T cells sorted from blood, taken in a trial of the OX40 agonist ivuxolimab. The receptor was isolated from an adult with an advanced solid tumor such as melanoma, head and neck, liver or kidney cancer. The gene calls are TRBV11-3 and TRBJ2-3; 7 positions agree with TRBD1. The CDR3 reads CASSWGTVNTDTQYF. The CDR3 coding sequence is TGTGCCAGCAGCTGGGGGACAGTTAACACAGATACGCAGTATTTT.